The rows below give T cell receptor beta chains drawn from one sample of a study of CD8 T cells in ankylosing spondylitis. From the 5' RACE reads, TCRdb called clonotypes with MiXCR, one entry per CDR3 protein. The sample consists of 200,000 to 250,000 distinct CDR3 sequences, around 6.6% of them appearing once. The material sequenced was blood, either unsorted or a sorted T cell fraction (not recorded which). Receptors originate from a male donor with ankylosing spondylitis. The CDR3 runs from the conserved cysteine through the conserved F or W. A D gene is named only where the DNA matches it firmly. Clone size is stated in some rows and not others, as once, few, many or a class when expanded.

>.|TRBV10-3|TRBJ1-1|TRBD1
CAISFDRAEAFF
TGTGCCATCAGCTTCGACAGGGCTGAAGCTTTCTTT
>many|TRBV6-2/TRBV6-3|TRBJ2-3|.
CASSQLASTDTQYF
TGTGCCAGCAGCCAGCTAGCGAGCACAGATACGCAGTATTTT
>.|TRBV18|TRBJ1-4|.
CASSQPDAGGNEKLFF
TGTGCCAGCTCACAACCCGACGCCGGCGGTAATGAAAAACTGTTTTTT
>.|TRBV5-1|TRBJ2-6|.
CASSLVEPSGANVLTF
TGCGCCAGCAGCTTGGTAGAGCCCTCTGGGGCCAACGTCCTGACTTTC
>many|TRBV9|TRBJ2-1|.
CASSVEASSYNEQFF
TGTGCCAGCAGCGTAGAAGCGAGCTCCTACAATGAGCAGTTCTTC
>few|TRBV20-1|TRBJ2-7|TRBD2
CSVPTGTSGVSEQYF
TGCAGTGTCCCCACCGGGACTAGCGGGGTTTCGGAGCAGTACTTC
>many|TRBV6-1|TRBJ1-4|.
CASTVGREKLFF
TGTGCCAGCACTGTCGGTCGGGAAAAACTGTTTTTT
>.|TRBV9|TRBJ2-1|TRBD2
CASSVDIAGVSYNEQFF
TGTGCCAGCAGCGTAGATATAGCGGGGGTCTCCTACAATGAGCAGTTCTTC
>.|TRBV4-3|TRBJ2-1|.
CASSQGSSSNEQFF
TGCGCCAGCAGCCAGGGTAGTTCCTCCAATGAGCAGTTCTTC
>few|TRBV19|TRBJ2-1|TRBD2
CASSIVVGTSGNEQFF
TGTGCCAGTAGTATAGTAGTGGGGACTAGCGGAAATGAGCAGTTCTTC
>many|TRBV15|TRBJ2-1|TRBD1
CATSRAGGNEQFF
TGTGCCACCAGCAGAGCAGGGGGCAATGAGCAGTTCTTC
>few|TRBV27|TRBJ2-2|.
CASRAGIPTGELFF
TGTGCCAGCAGAGCCGGGATCCCGACCGGGGAGCTGTTTTTT
>few|TRBV24-1|TRBJ2-5|.
CATSDLRETQYF
TGTGCCACCAGTGATTTGCGAGAGACCCAGTACTTC
>few|TRBV2|TRBJ2-7|.
CASSEYTVISYEQYF
TGTGCCAGCAGTGAATACACCGTAATTTCCTACGAGCAGTACTTC
>.|TRBV20-1|TRBJ1-2|.
CSARDDFGGEIYGYTF
TGCAGTGCTAGAGATGATTTCGGGGGCGAGATCTATGGCTACACCTTC
>few|TRBV21-1|TRBJ2-7|.
CASSNGNRYEQYF
TGTGCCAGCAGCAACGGGAATCGGTACGAGCAGTACTTC
>many|TRBV5-8|TRBJ2-6|.
CASSPFPSNPGANVLTF
TGTGCCAGCAGCCCCTTTCCTTCTAACCCTGGGGCCAACGTCCTGACTTTC
>.|TRBV12-5|TRBJ2-2|.
CASGFTFGSTGELFF
TGTGCTAGTGGTTTCACTTTCGGGTCCACCGGGGAGCTGTTTTTT
>many|TRBV4-3|TRBJ2-1|TRBD2
CASSSSGLGEQFF
TGCGCCAGCAGCTCTAGCGGTTTGGGGGAGCAGTTCTTC
>many|TRBV4-2|TRBJ2-7|.
CASSPDYYEQYF
TGTGCCAGCAGCCCGGACTACTACGAGCAGTACTTC
>few|TRBV20-1|TRBJ2-1|.
CSVVAESSYNEQFF
TGCAGTGTGGTAGCGGAGAGCTCCTACAATGAGCAGTTCTTC
>.|TRBV6-6|TRBJ1-1|.
CASRGHGNTEAFF
TGTGCCAGCAGGGGACACGGGAACACTGAAGCTTTCTTT
>few|TRBV10-3|TRBJ2-2|TRBD1
CAISESRGDSGTGELFF
TGTGCCATCAGTGAGTCTCGAGGGGACAGTGGCACCGGGGAGCTGTTTTTT
>.|TRBV20-1|TRBJ2-7|.
CSARDEPGTYEQYF
TGCAGTGCTAGAGATGAACCCGGCACCTACGAGCAGTACTTC
>many|TRBV20-1|TRBJ1-1|.
CSARDNRLNTEAFF
TGCAGTGCTAGAGATAACAGGTTGAACACTGAAGCTTTCTTT
>many|TRBV9|TRBJ1-1|TRBD1
CASSPEDRGLTEAFF
TGTGCCAGCAGCCCAGAGGACAGGGGGCTCACTGAAGCTTTCTTT
>many|TRBV6-5|TRBJ2-6|.
CASSYSYGDKLDGANVLTF
TGTGCCAGCAGTTACTCGTACGGGGACAAGCTTGACGGGGCCAACGTCCTGACTTTC
>many|TRBV9|TRBJ2-1|.
CASSSGGHEQFF
TGTGCCAGCAGCTCGGGGGGCCATGAGCAGTTCTTC
>many|TRBV7-9|TRBJ2-7|.
CASSLLLEGAEQYF
TGTGCCAGCAGCTTATTATTGGAGGGGGCCGAGCAGTACTTC
>many|TRBV12-3/TRBV12-4|TRBJ1-5|.
CASSLLFRGGAQPQHF
TGTGCCAGCAGTTTGCTTTTTCGCGGAGGGGCTCAGCCCCAGCATTTT
>many|TRBV4-2|TRBJ1-5|.
CASSQDDGEGNQPQHF
TGTGCCAGCAGCCAAGACGATGGGGAGGGCAATCAGCCCCAGCATTTT
>many|TRBV6-5|TRBJ2-1|.
CASSYSTGAPYEGEQFF
TGTGCCAGCAGTTACTCGACGGGGGCCCCCTATGAGGGTGAGCAGTTCTTC
>many|TRBV4-3|TRBJ1-5|.
CASSQIWGGYNQPQHF
TGCGCCAGCAGCCAAATCTGGGGGGGCTACAATCAGCCCCAGCATTTT
>few|TRBV7-8|TRBJ2-7|.
CASSPEGGGEQYF
TGTGCCAGCAGTCCCGAAGGGGGGGGCGAGCAGTACTTC
>few|TRBV20-1|TRBJ2-5|TRBD1
CSARGKGAVGETQYF
TGCAGTGCTAGAGGAAAGGGGGCGGTGGGAGAGACCCAGTACTTC
>few|TRBV10-2|TRBJ2-7|.
CASSESAYEQYF
TGCGCCAGCAGTGAGTCGGCCTACGAGCAGTACTTC
>.|TRBV6-2/TRBV6-3|TRBJ2-1|.
CASSYFRGGEQFF
TGTGCCAGCAGTTACTTCCGGGGAGGTGAGCAGTTCTTC
>few|TRBV6-1|TRBJ2-1|TRBD1
CASSDRGLSYNEQFF
TGTGCCAGCAGTGACAGGGGGCTTTCCTACAATGAGCAGTTCTTC
>many|TRBV20-1|TRBJ2-2|TRBD1
CSAINRDRGTGELFF
TGCAGTGCTATAAACCGGGACAGGGGAACCGGGGAGCTGTTTTTT
>many|TRBV20-1|TRBJ1-5|TRBD1
CSASPTGERGNQPQHF
TGCAGTGCGAGTCCGACAGGGGAGAGAGGAAATCAGCCCCAGCATTTT
>few|TRBV6-1|TRBJ1-2|TRBD1
CASSEGRGLPASAGYTF
TGTGCCAGCAGTGAAGGCAGGGGGCTCCCTGCCAGTGCCGGCTACACCTTC
>.|TRBV7-6|TRBJ1-1|.
CASSLVRGEAFF
TGTGCCAGCAGCTTAGTAAGGGGTGAAGCTTTCTTT
>many|TRBV29-1|TRBJ2-1|.
CSVEARDTGGLAQFF
TGCAGCGTTGAAGCCAGGGACACGGGGGGTCTAGCCCAGTTCTTC
>many|TRBV5-1|TRBJ2-1|.
CASSLAARWGTPSSYNEQFF
TGCGCCAGCAGCTTGGCCGCAAGGTGGGGGACCCCGAGCTCCTACAATGAGCAGTTCTTC
>many|TRBV20-1|TRBJ1-5|.
CSAASGEQPQHF
TGCAGTGCTGCCTCAGGGGAACAGCCCCAGCATTTT
>.|TRBV20-1|TRBJ2-7|TRBD1
CSARGGQDYEQYF
TGCAGTGCTAGAGGTGGACAGGACTACGAGCAGTACTTC
>many|TRBV7-9|TRBJ2-7|.
CASSPFRSFQPTYEQYF
TGTGCCAGCAGTCCCTTCAGGAGCTTCCAACCAACCTACGAGCAGTACTTC
>many|TRBV7-9|TRBJ1-1|.
CASSPGRLNTEAFF
TGTGCCAGCAGCCCGGGACGGTTGAACACTGAAGCTTTCTTT
>.|TRBV7-9|TRBJ2-1|TRBD2
CASSPRGGSAYNEQFF
TGTGCCAGCAGCCCGCGGGGCGGGAGTGCCTACAATGAGCAGTTCTTC
>few|TRBV6-1|TRBJ1-2|.
CASSPRRADPGGITSGYTF
TGTGCCAGCAGTCCCCGTCGGGCGGACCCGGGGGGTATAACGAGCGGCTACACCTTC
>few|TRBV24-1|TRBJ2-7|TRBD2
CATSEPGLAGEQYF
TGTGCCACCAGTGAACCGGGACTAGCCGGCGAGCAGTACTTC
>many|TRBV7-9|TRBJ2-7|TRBD2
CASSLDAGDSYEQYF
TGTGCCAGCAGCTTAGATGCGGGGGACTCCTACGAGCAGTACTTC
>few|TRBV12-3/TRBV12-4|TRBJ2-5|TRBD1
CASSYGQARETQYF
TGTGCCAGCAGCTACGGACAGGCCCGAGAGACCCAGTACTTC